The 28 T cell receptor beta chains reported below all come from one sample, sequenced in a study of identifying expanded T cells in peripheral blood. Assay: immunoSEQ multiplex PCR; the TCRdb copy retains only in-frame clones and omits some. The sample comprises about 58,000 clones, about nine tenths of which are singletons, and 3.6% rests with the top ten. Material for sequencing was blood. The receptors come from a person between 18 and 69 years old in good health.

The CDR3 nucleotides are TGTGCCAGTAGTATCCGGGGGTACTATGGCTACACCTTC. This encodes CASSIRGYYGYTF. V gene TRBV19 combines with J gene TRBJ1-2; weak D call: TRBD1 (5 bases). Trimming removed 3 bases from V and 3 bases from J, with 8 bases in between. Germline V CDR1 and CDR2: LNHDA, SQIVND (reference sequence). This CDR3 comprises 13 residues.

This clone was observed a single time. The chain employs TRBV4-1 and TRBJ1-4, with D possibly matching TRBD1 (6 bases). V was shortened by 5 bases and J by 8 bases, with 18 bases between the two germline ends. CDR3 size: 15 residues. The V gene's germline CDR1 is MGHRA and CDR2 YSYEKL. The CDR3: CASSYNPGTREKLFF. The CDR3, as DNA: TGCGCCAGCAGCTACAATCCCGGGACAAGGGAAAAACTGTTTTTT.

The J gene is TRBJ1-5, the V gene TRBV9; maybe TRBD1 (5 bases). The CDR3 is 15 residues long. Between the trimmed V and J ends, which lost 0 bases and 2 bases, there was a span of 9 bases. Germline loops: CDR1 SGDLS, CDR2 YYNGEE. The CDR3 sequence: CASSVGGAGNQPQHF. As DNA, the CDR3 is TGTGCCAGCAGCGTAGGCGGGGCGGGCAATCAGCCCCAGCATTTT.

The J gene is TRBJ2-7, the V gene TRBV28; 9 positions agree with TRBD1. CDR1 MDHEN and CDR2 SYDVKM come from the germline V gene. The CDR3 sequence is 14 residues long. With 10 bases clipped from V and 5 bases from J, the junction kept 12 bases outside the gene matches. The CDR3 region is CAIGETGGGDEQYF. The CDR3 DNA sequence: TGTGCCATAGGGGAAACAGGGGGCGGAGACGAGCAGTACTTC.

V and J are TRBV30 and TRBJ2-7; D is perhaps TRBD2 (6 bases). V was cut by 0 bases and J by 6 bases, with 6 bases left in between. Germline V gene sequence: CDR1 GTSNPN, CDR2 SVGIG (reference sequence). There are 11 residues in the CDR3. For the CDR3, the DNA is TGTGCCTGGAGTGTGGGGGGCGAGCAGTACTTC. Its protein product is CAWSVGGEQYF.

The genes are TRBV7-2 and TRBJ2-3; 11 nucleotides line up with TRBD2. The CDR3 has 14 amino acids. Germline V lookup: CDR1 SGHTA, CDR2 FQGNSA. V lost 5 bases and J lost 7; bases outside the gene matches: 5. The CDR3 loop is CASSRLAGLNTQYF. The CDR3 DNA reads TGTGCCAGCAGCAGACTAGCGGGGCTAAATACGCAGTATTTT.

The rearrangement uses TRBV18 and TRBJ2-7; 11 nucleotides line up with TRBD1. V trimming: 3 bases; J trimming: 5 bases; junction bases outside the gene matches: 9. The CDR3 runs to 16 residues. Germline-derived CDR1 and CDR2 are KGHSH and LQKENI. For the CDR3, the DNA is TGTGCCAGCTCACCCAGGGACAGGGGGATTTTGAACGAGCAGTACTTC. Translating gives CASSPRDRGILNEQYF.

This chain joins TRBV2 and TRBJ2-7; a weak D match, TRBD1 (5 bases). Germline values: CDR1 SNHLY, CDR2 FYNNEI. Trimming took 4 bases from V and 0 from J, leaving 10 bases between them. CDR3 length equals 14 residues. The chain's CDR3 is CASSGQGFSYEQYF. CDR3 sequence (DNA): TGTGCCAGCAGTGGCCAGGGTTTCTCCTACGAGCAGTACTTC.

The rearrangement uses TRBV2 and TRBJ1-3; D not resolved. V lost 5 bases and J 1 base, leaving 9 bases between the germline ends. This CDR3 has 14 amino acids. Looked up from germline, CDR1 is SNHLY and CDR2 is FYNNEI. CDR3 protein: CASSRDISGNTIYF. CDR3 nucleotides: TGTGCCAGCAGTAGAGACATTTCTGGAAACACCATATATTTT.

This clone was observed once. The chain joins TRBV10-3 to TRBJ2-7, with TRBD2 matching 7 bases. The CDR3 runs 13 residues. J gave up 4 bases and V 8 bases, and 8 bases lay outside the gene matches. In germline, CDR1 is ENHRY, CDR2 SYGVKD. The CDR3 loop is CAIGPGGGYEQYF. The CDR3 nucleotides read TGTGCCATCGGGCCGGGGGGTGGTTACGAGCAGTACTTC.

The V gene is TRBV6-1, the J gene TRBJ2-7; 8 nucleotides match TRBD2. The V segment lost 0 bases and the J segment 2 bases; nucleotides outside the gene matches: 3. This CDR3 is 15 amino acids long. Germline CDR1 reads MNHNS; CDR2 reads SASEGT. The CDR3 protein is CASSEAGGGPYEQYF. In DNA form, the CDR3 reads TGTGCCAGCAGTGAAGCTGGCGGGGGGCCCTACGAGCAGTACTTC.

This rearrangement joins TRBV6-5 to TRBJ2-7; 8 nucleotides align to TRBD2. The CDR3 loop spans 12 amino acids. The junction had 1 base not matched to a gene; V was cut back by 5 bases and J by 4 bases. Germline values: CDR1 MNHEY, CDR2 SVGAGI. This CDR3 is CASSRGGYEQYF. The CDR3 nucleotides are TGTGCCAGCAGTCGGGGGGGTTACGAGCAGTACTTC.

The chain couples TRBV5-1 to TRBJ2-1; 8 nucleotides align to TRBD2. V lost 0 bases, J lost 0 bases, and 5 bases stayed unmatched. This CDR3 is built from 17 residues. Germline V lookup: CDR1 SGHRS, CDR2 YFSETQ. Here the CDR3 reads CASSLGTSRRSYNEQFF. The CDR3 DNA reads as TGCGCCAGCAGCTTGGGGACTAGCCGACGCTCCTACAATGAGCAGTTCTTC.

The CDR3 nucleotides are TGTGCCAGCAGCCTTCGCCCCAGGGTTCCAGATACGCAGTATTTT. This gives the protein CASSLRPRVPDTQYF. The chain uses TRBV6-5 and TRBJ2-3; maybe TRBD1 (5 bases). The CDR3 has 15 amino acids. The germline CDR1 and CDR2 sequences are MNHEY and SVGAGI. V was pared by 6 bases and J by 4 bases, with 17 bases between.

This chain uses TRBV18 with TRBJ2-6, with a possible D match to TRBD2 (5 bases). Trimming removed 6 bases from V and 4 bases from J, with 10 bases in between. The V gene's germline CDR1 is KGHSH and CDR2 LQKENI. The CDR3 extends over 14 amino acids. The CDR3 DNA reads as TGTGCCAGCTCTCTAAGGGAGGGGGCCAACGTCCTGACTTTC. Translated: CASSLREGANVLTF. Together with reference TRBV18 and TRBJ2-6, the CDR3 gives the full variable domain: NAGVMQNPRHLVRRRGQEARLRCSPMKGHSHVYWYRQLPEEGLKFMVYLQKENIIDESGMPKERFSAEFPKEGPSILRIQQVVRGDSAAYFCASSLREGANVLTFGAGSRLTVL.

The chain couples TRBV30 to TRBJ2-2, with D unresolved. The CDR3 covers 13 residues. Trimming removed 0 bases from V and 4 bases from J, with 6 bases in between. The germline CDR1 and CDR2 sequences are GTSNPN and SVGIG (reference sequence). CDR3 in amino acids: CAWSVSGTGELFF. CDR3 bases: TGTGCCTGGAGTGTATCGGGCACCGGGGAGCTGTTTTTT.

The chain carries TRBV19 and TRBJ2-7; D call uncertain. Germline-derived CDR1 and CDR2 are LNHDA and SQIVND (reference sequence). This CDR3 is 15 amino acids long. V was pared by 3 bases and J by 2 bases, with 14 bases between. CDR3 in DNA: TGTGCCAGTAGTATTGCGGCATCCGAAGCCTACGAGCAGTACTTC. It is translated as CASSIAASEAYEQYF.

The chain combines TRBV18 with TRBJ2-1; the match to TRBD1 covers 7 bases. Germline CDR1 and CDR2: KGHSH and LQKENI. Losses at the gene ends were 1 base for V and 6 bases for J; bases not matched to a gene: 3. The CDR3 runs to 14 residues. The CDR3 nucleotides read TGTGCCAGCTCACCACTGAGGGACAGCAATGAGCAGTTCTTC. Translation gives CASSPLRDSNEQFF.

The chain combines TRBV6-5 with TRBJ2-3; 12 positions agree with TRBD2. Germline-derived CDR1 and CDR2 are MNHEY and SVGAGI. There are 16 residues in the CDR3. Trimming cost V 3 bases and J 4 bases; bases outside gene matches: 5. CDR3 amino acids: CASSYALAGGADTQYF. DNA for the CDR3: TGTGCCAGCAGTTATGCGCTAGCGGGGGGGGCAGATACGCAGTATTTT.

This rearrangement joins TRBV7-2 to TRBJ2-3, with 7 nucleotides matching TRBD2. Germline values: CDR1 SGHTA, CDR2 FQGNSA. The CDR3 loop spans 16 amino acids. V lost 6 bases and J lost 3; bases outside the gene matches: 12. The DNA of the CDR3 is TGTGCCAGCAGTGCAGTGGGAGGGCGGTTGACAGATACGCAGTATTTT. Amino acid sequence: CASSAVGGRLTDTQYF.

This sequence joins TRBV7-8 and TRBJ1-2; D ambiguous. Germline values: CDR1 SGHVS, CDR2 FQNEAQ. Trimming shortened V by 5 bases and J by 2 bases, and 9 bases separated the two germline ends. The CDR3 is 13 residues long. CDR3 sequence: CASSQTLNYGYTF. DNA of the CDR3: TGTGCCAGCAGCCAGACACTAAACTATGGCTACACCTTC.

The chain uses TRBV5-8 and TRBJ2-1, with D unresolved. This CDR3 has 15 residues. V dropped 2 bases and J dropped 0 bases, with 9 bases sitting between them. Germline loops: CDR1 SGHTS, CDR2 YDEGEE. The CDR3 coding sequence is TGTGCCAGCAGCTTTCGGCAGAGCTCCTACAATGAGCAGTTCTTC. This codes for CASSFRQSSYNEQFF.

The rearrangement links TRBV7-2 to TRBJ2-1, with 9 positions matching TRBD1. This CDR3 contains 14 residues. V was pared by 6 bases and J by 9 bases, with 9 bases of the junction left unmatched. Germline CDR1 reads SGHTA; CDR2 reads FQGNSA. CDR3 residues: CASREKQGAGEQFF. The CDR3 nucleotides are TGTGCCAGCAGGGAGAAACAGGGGGCTGGTGAGCAGTTCTTC. Variable domain in full (rest from reference TRBV7-2 and TRBJ2-1): GAGVSQSPSNKVTEKGKDVELRCDPISGHTALYWYRQSLGQGLEFLIYFQGNSAPDKSGLPSDRFSAERTGGSVSTLTIQRTQQEDSAVYLCASREKQGAGEQFFGPGTRLTVL.

The chain recombines TRBV2 with TRBJ1-6; D is possibly TRBD1 (5 bases). V shed 3 bases and J shed 7 bases, with 16 bases lying between them. The CDR3 runs to 16 residues. The V gene's germline CDR1 is SNHLY and CDR2 FYNNEI. In nucleotides, the CDR3 is TGTGCCAGCAGTGACATAGGGGCGGGAAGGAATTCACCCCTCCACTTT. Amino acids: CASSDIGAGRNSPLHF. The whole variable domain, remainder taken from reference TRBV2 and TRBJ1-6, is EPEVTQTPSHQVTQMGQEVILRCVPISNHLYFYWYRQILGQKVEFLVSFYNNEISEKSEIFDDQFSVERPDGSNFTLKIRSTKLEDSAMYFCASSDIGAGRNSPLHFGNGTRLTVT.

In its sample, this clone was seen once. CDR3 DNA: TGTGCCAGCTCACCAGGACCAGCGAGCGGCCAGGGGGGCACAGATACGCAGTATTTT. Protein: CASSPGPASGQGGTDTQYF. This rearrangement joins TRBV18 to TRBJ2-3, with TRBD1 matching over 7 bases. V gave up 2 bases and J gave up 1 base; unmatched junction bases: 15. CDR3 length: 19 amino acids. Germline CDR1 and CDR2: KGHSH and LQKENI.

The genes are TRBV14 and TRBJ2-7; D unresolved. V dropped 3 bases and J dropped 3 bases, with 15 bases sitting between them. CDR1 is SGHDN, CDR2 FVKESK, per germline. This CDR3 has 15 residues. The CDR3: CASSHMGRSGYEQYF. In DNA form, the CDR3 reads TGTGCCAGCAGCCATATGGGTCGGTCCGGCTACGAGCAGTACTTC.

The J gene is TRBJ2-1, the V gene TRBV10-3; D is possibly TRBD1 or TRBD2 (5 bases each). V lost 3 bases and J lost 6, with 12 bases in between. The CDR3 consists of 14 residues. Per germline, CDR1 ENHRY and CDR2 SYGVKD. CDR3 DNA sequence: TGTGCCATCAGTGATGCGTGGGGGAGCAATGAGCAGTTCTTC. Translated: CAISDAWGSNEQFF.

V and J are TRBV6-5 and TRBJ2-3; D is perhaps TRBD1 or TRBD2 (5 bases each). Trimming cost V 2 bases and J 7 bases, with 13 bases left between them. Germline CDR1 reads MNHEY; CDR2 reads SVGAGI. This CDR3 is built from 14 residues. The CDR3 coding sequence is TGTGCCAGCAGTTACAATTGGGACCCAAATACGCAGTATTTT. This encodes CASSYNWDPNTQYF.